This note documents a single T cell receptor (beta chain) sequence. What it binds is unknown. Generated by immunoSEQ multiplex PCR, the TCRdb table keeps only in-frame clones and is missing some. This table has under 15,000 clones, about three fifths appearing once. V lost 1 base and J lost 13; bases outside the gene matches: 12. This CDR3 region has 14 residues. Germline V gene sequence: CDR1 MGHRA, CDR2 YSYEKL. The sample is drawn from a study of regulatory dendritic cells for organ transplantation. Overall study context: Regulatory dendritic cells were monocyte-derived, receiving vitamin D3 on days 0 and 4 and IL-10 on day 4.

Study outcomes and limitations: Naive T cells showed high diversity, memory cells less, memory CD8+ least. The authors noted considerable between-person heterogeneity in alloreactive memory CD8+ cells.

Sorted subsets were CFSE-labeled and cultured approximately 5 days with allogeneic dendritic cells. Memory T cells were CD45RO+, naive were CD45RA+, sorted by FACS. The sequence derives from a human donor in good health. Sequences were obtained from naive CD8+ T cells from blood cultured with dendritic cells. The subset here: CD45RA+ naive T cells. The rearrangement uses TRBV4-1 and TRBJ2-7; 8 nucleotides align to TRBD2. CDR3 nucleotide sequence: TGCGCCAGCAGCCAAGGAACTAGCGGAGTCGACCGTTACTTC. Protein: CASSQGTSGVDRYF.